What follows describes a single TCR beta chain. Clones were sequenced by immunoSEQ multiplex PCR, and TCRdb holds only the in-frame ones, with some missing. Among over 200,000 clones listed, 84% were seen once. This specimen belongs to a study of blood T cell repertoires in COVID-19. The CDR3 runs 14 residues. V shed 5 bases, J shed 8 bases, and the junction held 4 bases outside the gene matches. Germline CDR1 and CDR2: KGHSH and LQKENI. The specimen was peripheral blood. The receptor was derived from a woman older than 75 with active or convalescent COVID-19. The V gene is TRBV18, the J gene TRBJ2-1; 12 bases align to TRBD2. CDR3 DNA sequence: TGTGCCAGCTCAAGACTAGCGGGGGACGATGAGCAGTTCTTC. This sequence encodes CASSRLAGDDEQFF.